This T cell receptor beta chain was identified during a study of T cell repertoires in cytomegalovirus infection. Study summary: Signatures in public TCR beta sequences pointed to both CMV infection and matching HLA type.

TCRdb analysed the reads with MiXCR anew, one entry per CDR3 protein. The sample holds 200,000 to 300,000 distinct CDR3 sequences, approximately 7% seen once. Germline V gene lookup returns CDR1 SGHAT and CDR2 FQNNGV. CDR3 length: 16 amino acids. The J segment lost 1 base and the V segment lost 1 base, leaving 4 bases of the junction unmatched. This clonotype was detected many times. Its antigen is still unknown. Study-wide points: Ex vivo responses were dominated by HLA-C-restricted CMV-specific TCR beta clonotypes.

The TCR sequence derives from a human donor in good health (CMV status not recorded). Some clones in this sample may be carry-over from other donors' samples. V is TRBV11-2 and J is TRBJ2-5; 9 bases align to TRBD2. Input material: PBMCs. CDR3 sequence (DNA): TGTGCCAGCAGCTTAGTTGGTAGCGGGGGCCAAGAGACCCAGTACTTC. This translates into CASSLVGSGGQETQYF.